The 30 T cell receptor beta chains below were found in one sample sequenced in a study of blood T cell repertoires in COVID-19. Clones were read by immunoSEQ multiplex PCR, and TCRdb kept only the in-frame ones, dropping some. This table has under 400,000 clones, 88% appearing once. The specimen sequenced was PBMCs or T cells enriched from blood (not recorded which). Source of these receptors: a woman in her thirties who had been exposed to COVID-19.

V usage is TRBV12-2 and J usage is TRBJ2-6; the table's D call of TRBD1 was not tested on the DNA. TRBV12-2 is reported as a pseudogene. The CDR3 has 19 residues. The chain's CDR3 is CASRLVSGQPFSGANVLTF. CDR3 nucleotides: TGTGCAAGTCGCTTAGTAAGTGGACAGCCTTTCTCTGGGGCCAACGTCCTGACTTTC.

J is TRBJ1-4 and V is TRBV12-5; D remains unclear. The CDR3 is made up of 15 amino acids. V lost 7 bases to trimming and J lost 4 bases, with 16 bases between them. Germline V gives CDR1 LGHNT, CDR2 FRNRAP. DNA for the CDR3: TGTGCTAGTGCCCCGGAGGCCCTGAGTAATGAAAAACTGTTTTTT. Translation gives CASAPEALSNEKLFF.

This clone was picked up one time. This chain connects TRBV5-4 to TRBJ2-7, with D hard to call. The CDR3 is 14 amino acids. CDR1 SGHNT and CDR2 YYREEE come from the germline V gene (reference sequence). Trimming cost V 4 bases and J 0 bases, with 11 bases left between them. This CDR3 is CASSPSEISYEQYF. The DNA of the CDR3 is TGTGCCAGCAGCCCGTCGGAGATCTCCTACGAGCAGTACTTC. Complete variable domain (other parts from reference TRBV5-4 and TRBJ2-7): ETGVTQSPTHLIKTRGQQVTLRCSSQSGHNTVSWYQQALGQGPQFIFQYYREEENGRGNFPPRFSGLQFPNYSSELNVNALELDDSALYLCASSPSEISYEQYFGPGTRLTVT.

V gene TRBV19 combines with J gene TRBJ2-7; 7 positions match TRBD2. With V trimmed by 5 bases and J by 3 bases, 10 bases remained unmatched. CDR1 and CDR2 from the germline V gene are LNHDA and SQIVND (reference sequence). This CDR3 has 15 residues. The CDR3 coding sequence is TGTGCCAGTAGTCGAGAAGCGGGAATCTTCTACGAGCAGTACTTC. It codes for CASSREAGIFYEQYF.

The chain employs TRBV11-2 and TRBJ2-1, with D possibly being TRBD1 (5 bases). The ends were cut back, 5 bases at V and 0 bases at J, with 17 bases in the middle. Germline-derived CDR1 and CDR2 are SGHAT and FQNNGV. CDR3 length: 17 amino acids. Written as DNA, the CDR3 is TGTGCCAGCAGCCAAACCTCCGGCAGGGTCTCCTACAATGAGCAGTTCTTC. Protein: CASSQTSGRVSYNEQFF.

V usage is TRBV7-3 and J usage is TRBJ2-5; D perhaps matches TRBD2 (6 bases). With 5 bases removed from V and 4 bases from J, the gap between germline ends came to 11 bases. In germline, CDR1 is SGHTA, CDR2 FQGTGA. This CDR3 is 13 amino acids long. The CDR3 DNA sequence: TGTGCCAGCAGCCCGAGCGGGCCAGAGACCCAGTACTTC. It encodes CASSPSGPETQYF.

The table lists this clone with a count of one. The chain carries TRBV28 and TRBJ2-7, with D possibly TRBD1 on 5 matching bases. Trimming stripped 1 base from V and 5 bases from J, with 12 bases between. This CDR3 spans 14 amino acids. Germline-derived CDR1 and CDR2 are MDHEN and SYDVKM. The DNA for the CDR3 is TGTGCCAGCAGTTTATTTCAGGGTGTGAACGAGCAGTACTTC. Its translation is CASSLFQGVNEQYF.

V and J are TRBV3-1 (or the pseudogene TRBV3-2) and TRBJ1-6; perhaps TRBD1 as D (5 bases). V was clipped by 1 base and J by 6 bases, with 16 bases between them. The CDR3 totals 17 residues. Germline V gives CDR1 LGHDT, CDR2 YNNKEL (reference sequence). CDR3 nucleotide sequence: TGTGCCAGCAGCCAAGTCGGGGGGGACTGGTCTAATTCACCCCTCCACTTT. It encodes CASSQVGGDWSNSPLHF.

The chain combines TRBV12-3 or TRBV12-4 with TRBJ2-7; tentative D call: TRBD2 (6 bases). Trimming stripped 6 bases from V and 2 bases from J, with 11 bases between. The CDR3 length is 13 residues. As DNA, the CDR3 is TGTGCCAGCAGCACGGGACTTCCCTACGAGCAGTACTTC. Protein sequence: CASSTGLPYEQYF.

This chain links TRBV5-4 with TRBJ1-2, with TRBD1 identical over 8 bases. Losses at the gene ends were 4 bases for V and 3 bases for J; bases not matched to a gene: 8. CDR1 and CDR2 from the germline V gene are SGHNT and YYREEE (reference sequence). The CDR3 is 15 residues long. The CDR3 DNA reads TGTGCCAGCAGCAACCCGGGACAGGCGGACTATGGCTACACCTTC. Protein sequence: CASSNPGQADYGYTF.

The rearrangement links TRBV2 to TRBJ2-2, with 8 bases identical to TRBD1. J gave up 1 base and V 6 bases, and 7 bases lay outside the gene matches. The CDR3 is 16 amino acids. Germline V gene sequence: CDR1 SNHLY, CDR2 FYNNEI. The CDR3 loop reads CASRETGVWNTGELFF. The CDR3 nucleotides read TGTGCCAGCAGGGAGACAGGGGTCTGGAACACCGGGGAGCTGTTTTTT.

CDR3 sequence (DNA): TGTGCCAGCAGTTTAGAGGAGGGTGGGTTACACTCCTACAATGAGCAGTTCTTC. Amino acids: CASSLEEGGLHSYNEQFF. The rearrangement joins TRBV27 to TRBJ2-1, with D perhaps matching TRBD2 (6 bases). V lost 2 bases and J lost 0, with 17 bases in between. The germline CDR1 and CDR2 sequences are MNHEY and SMNVEV (reference sequence). The CDR3 extends over 18 amino acids.

The rearrangement uses TRBV6-4 and TRBJ2-2, with TRBD1 matching 9 bases. Germline lookup yields CDR1 MRHNA and CDR2 SNTAGT. CDR3 length equals 15 residues. The trim removed 6 bases at V and 5 bases at J, leaving 7 bases unmatched. CDR3 protein: CASRRTGGRTGELFF. In DNA, the CDR3 is TGTGCCAGCAGACGAACAGGGGGCCGTACCGGGGAGCTGTTTTTT.

The chain uses TRBV28 and TRBJ1-6; D gene unclear. The CDR3 loop spans 11 amino acids. CDR1 is MDHEN and CDR2 is SYDVKM in the germline V gene. V lost 6 bases, J lost 10 bases, and 7 bases lay in between. CDR3 in amino acids: CASRQRSPLHF. CDR3 DNA: TGTGCCAGCAGACAGAGATCACCCCTCCACTTT.

The chain has TRBV10-3 and TRBJ1-6, with D possibly TRBD1 on 6 matching bases. Germline CDR1 and CDR2: ENHRY and SYGVKD. Trimming cost V 6 bases and J 7 bases, with 22 bases left between them. There are 17 residues in the CDR3. CDR3 bases: TGTGCCATCAGGGACGATTATCTACAGGGCCCCAATTCACCCCTCCACTTT. Amino acid sequence: CAIRDDYLQGPNSPLHF.

The chain links TRBV5-1 to TRBJ2-5, with 10 positions matching TRBD2. Unmatched junction bases numbered 10, after V lost 4 bases and J lost 4 bases. The germline V gene has CDR1 SGHRS and CDR2 YFSETQ. The CDR3 has 16 residues. The CDR3 loop reads CASSISSGSVRETQYF. The CDR3 DNA reads TGCGCCAGCAGCATTTCTAGCGGGAGTGTTAGAGAGACCCAGTACTTC. Full variable domain (remainder filled in from reference TRBV5-1 and TRBJ2-5): KAGVTQTPRYLIKTRGQQVTLSCSPISGHRSVSWYQQTPGQGLQFLFEYFSETQRNKGNFPGRFSGRQFSNSRSEMNVSTLELGDSALYLCASSISSGSVRETQYFGPGTRLLVL.

The genes are TRBV5-4 and TRBJ2-7, with 11 bases matching TRBD2. CDR3 length: 17 amino acids. Germline values: CDR1 SGHNT, CDR2 YYREEE (reference sequence). The J segment lost 6 bases and the V segment lost 1 base, leaving 12 bases of the junction unmatched. The CDR3 sequence is CASSLSSGRNIGVEQYF. CDR3 DNA: TGTGCCAGCAGCTTGTCTAGCGGGAGGAATATTGGGGTCGAGCAGTACTTC.

The chain carries TRBV19 and TRBJ2-1; 10 bases fit TRBD1. Germline V lookup: CDR1 LNHDA, CDR2 SQIVND (reference sequence). The CDR3 is 18 residues long. V shed 5 bases, J shed 4 bases, and the junction held 14 bases outside the gene matches. CDR3 region: CASSLRRSGTGEYNEQFF. In DNA, the CDR3 is TGTGCCAGTAGTCTCCGTCGGTCCGGGACAGGGGAGTACAATGAGCAGTTCTTC. The full variable domain, rest sourced from reference TRBV19 and TRBJ2-1, is DGGITQSPKYLFRKEGQNVTLSCEQNLNHDAMYWYRQDPGQGLRLIYYSQIVNDFQKGDIAEGYSVSREKKESFPLTVTSAQKNPTAFYLCASSLRRSGTGEYNEQFFGPGTRLTVL.

This clone was recorded once. The rearrangement joins TRBV23-1 to TRBJ1-2; 8 positions agree with TRBD1. TRBV23-1 is noted as an ORF with a role that remains uncertain. Unmatched junction bases numbered 3, after V lost 3 bases and J lost 3 bases. CDR3 length: 14 amino acids. CDR3 nucleotides: TGCGCCAGCAGTCATGACAGGGGTGACTATGGCTACACCTTC. It translates to CASSHDRGDYGYTF.

The V call is TRBV4-1, the J call TRBJ1-3; TRBD1 aligns across 7 bases. From germline, CDR1 is MGHRA and CDR2 YSYEKL. This CDR3 is 18 amino acids long. The ends lost 2 bases at V and 0 bases at J; junction bases unmatched: 10. The DNA for the CDR3 is TGCGCCAGCAGCCAACTCCGGGGCACAGGGGCCTCTGGAAACACCATATATTTT. This encodes CASSQLRGTGASGNTIYF.

V usage is TRBV19 and J usage is TRBJ2-7; D is perhaps TRBD1 (6 bases). Germline V gene lookup returns CDR1 LNHDA and CDR2 SQIVND (reference sequence). With 1 base removed from V and 4 bases from J, the gap between germline ends came to 14 bases. The CDR3 has 15 amino acids. The CDR3 here is CASSIARDKTYEQYF. The CDR3 bases are TGTGCCAGTAGTATAGCCCGGGACAAGACGTACGAGCAGTACTTC.

The chain is built from TRBV10-2 and TRBJ2-5; TRBD2 agrees at 11 bases. This CDR3 spans 17 amino acids. V lost 6 bases and J lost 1; bases outside the gene matches: 10. The germline V gene encodes CDR1 WSHSY and CDR2 SAAADI. CDR3 nucleotide sequence: TGCGCCAGCAGCTTCTCACTAGCGGGAGTGGCCCAAGAGACCCAGTACTTC. Residues: CASSFSLAGVAQETQYF.

This chain uses TRBV2 with TRBJ1-6; TRBD1 aligns across 10 bases. The junction had 1 base not matched to a gene; V was cut back by 4 bases and J by 7 bases. CDR1 and CDR2 from the germline V gene are SNHLY and FYNNEI. The CDR3 contains 14 residues. The CDR3 DNA is TGTGCCAGCAGTGGGACAGGGGGAAATTCACCCCTCCACTTT. Translated, it gives CASSGTGGNSPLHF. The complete variable domain, with remaining parts taken from reference TRBV2 and TRBJ1-6, reads EPEVTQTPSHQVTQMGQEVILRCVPISNHLYFYWYRQILGQKVEFLVSFYNNEISEKSEIFDDQFSVERPDGSNFTLKIRSTKLEDSAMYFCASSGTGGNSPLHFGNGTRLTVT.

The rearrangement uses TRBV19 and TRBJ1-1, with 7 nucleotides matching TRBD1. Germline CDR1 is LNHDA and CDR2 is SQIVND (reference sequence). The V and J ends lost 5 bases and 5 bases, in that order; junction bases with no gene match: 11. CDR3 size: 15 residues. The DNA for the CDR3 is TGTGCCAGTAGTGTTAACAGGGGTAAGGGGACTGAAGCTTTCTTT. Its translation is CASSVNRGKGTEAFF. Filled out from reference TRBV19 and TRBJ1-1, the complete variable domain reads DGGITQSPKYLFRKEGQNVTLSCEQNLNHDAMYWYRQDPGQGLRLIYYSQIVNDFQKGDIAEGYSVSREKKESFPLTVTSAQKNPTAFYLCASSVNRGKGTEAFFGQGTRLTVV.

The J gene is TRBJ2-1, the V gene TRBV7-3, with TRBD2 identical over 12 bases. Germline trimming cut 5 bases from V and 10 bases from J; bases unmatched to any gene: 12. Germline CDR1 reads SGHTA; CDR2 reads FQGTGA. The CDR3 is 16 residues long. The CDR3 reads CASSPGRTSGIGEQFF. The CDR3 bases are TGTGCCAGCAGCCCGGGACGGACTAGCGGGATAGGAGAGCAGTTCTTC.

The chain carries TRBV7-3 and TRBJ2-5; the D gene is possibly TRBD1 (8 bases). Deletions cut 4 bases from V and 10 bases from J, with 28 bases between. CDR1 is SGHTA, CDR2 FQGTGA, per germline. This CDR3 is built from 17 residues. The CDR3 sequence is CASSSRVGGTGPRGQYF. The CDR3 nucleotides are TGTGCCAGCAGCTCCCGAGTCGGGGGGACAGGTCCGCGCGGCCAGTACTTC. The entire variable domain, with the rest obtained from reference TRBV7-3 and TRBJ2-5, is as follows: GAGVSQTPSNKVTEKGKYVELRCDPISGHTALYWYRQSLGQGPEFLIYFQGTGAADDSGLPNDRFFAVRPEGSVSTLKIQRTERGDSAVYLCASSSRVGGTGPRGQYFGPGTRLLVL.

The V call is TRBV19, the J call TRBJ1-1, with TRBD1 as a possible D gene (6 bases). V shed 3 bases and J shed 5 bases, with 13 bases lying between them. CDR3 length: 14 amino acids. Per the germline V gene, CDR1 is LNHDA and CDR2 is SQIVND (reference sequence). Here the CDR3 reads CASSISQGRTEAFF. Written as DNA, the CDR3 is TGTGCCAGTAGTATCAGCCAGGGGAGAACTGAAGCTTTCTTT.

J is TRBJ1-2 and V is TRBV19, with TRBD1 matching 9 bases. Germline CDR1 is LNHDA and CDR2 is SQIVND (reference sequence). The CDR3 has 17 residues. V dropped 3 bases and J dropped 2; count of bases not matched to a gene: 10. The CDR3 DNA sequence: TGTGCCAGTAGTATCCTCCCTGGACAGGGGCGAAACTATGGCTACACCTTC. It encodes CASSILPGQGRNYGYTF.

The rearrangement joins TRBV2 to TRBJ2-1, with 11 bases lining up with TRBD2. The trim removed 7 bases at V and 7 bases at J, leaving 3 bases unmatched. Germline V lookup: CDR1 SNHLY, CDR2 FYNNEI. The CDR3 has 13 amino acids. The CDR3 spells CASTGLAENEQFF. The DNA of the CDR3 is TGTGCCAGCACGGGACTAGCGGAGAATGAGCAGTTCTTC.

The chain carries TRBV19 and TRBJ1-2; the match to TRBD1 covers 8 bases. The V gene end was trimmed by 7 bases and the J gene end by 5 bases; junction bases not matched to a gene: 6. The germline V gene has CDR1 LNHDA and CDR2 SQIVND (reference sequence). The length of the CDR3 is 13 residues. CDR3 DNA: TGTGCCAGTACCATGGGACAGGTATATGGCTACACCTTC. Amino acid sequence: CASTMGQVYGYTF.